This T cell receptor (beta chain) was identified in a study of T cell responses to AZD1222 COVID-19 vaccine. Assay used: immunoSEQ multiplex PCR; TCRdb lists only in-frame clones, some missing. In the table there are about 120,000 clones, around 91% of which are singletons. Study results and caveats: White British people made up most donors, females outnumbered males, and clonal diversity was possibly underestimated. Baseline serostatus was positive in only a handful of AZD1222 recipients. Mapped onto spike, vaccine-associated CD4 TCRs spanned it and were dominant at 160-218 and 743-854.

Remarks on this clone: What it binds is unknown. The same CDR3 arises from other DNA sequences in this sample as well.

Trimming left V 0 bases short and J 1 base short, with 8 bases between. Germline V gene sequence: CDR1 SGDLS, CDR2 YYNGEE. The CDR3 is 15 amino acids. Sequenced material: peripheral blood, taken on day 0 of AZD1222 vaccination. The chain employs TRBV9 and TRBJ2-1; D is uncertain. The TCR was taken from an adult in good health. CDR3 residues: CASSVEGNSYNEQFF. Here the CDR3 DNA reads TGTGCCAGCAGCGTAGAAGGGAATTCCTACAATGAGCAGTTCTTC.